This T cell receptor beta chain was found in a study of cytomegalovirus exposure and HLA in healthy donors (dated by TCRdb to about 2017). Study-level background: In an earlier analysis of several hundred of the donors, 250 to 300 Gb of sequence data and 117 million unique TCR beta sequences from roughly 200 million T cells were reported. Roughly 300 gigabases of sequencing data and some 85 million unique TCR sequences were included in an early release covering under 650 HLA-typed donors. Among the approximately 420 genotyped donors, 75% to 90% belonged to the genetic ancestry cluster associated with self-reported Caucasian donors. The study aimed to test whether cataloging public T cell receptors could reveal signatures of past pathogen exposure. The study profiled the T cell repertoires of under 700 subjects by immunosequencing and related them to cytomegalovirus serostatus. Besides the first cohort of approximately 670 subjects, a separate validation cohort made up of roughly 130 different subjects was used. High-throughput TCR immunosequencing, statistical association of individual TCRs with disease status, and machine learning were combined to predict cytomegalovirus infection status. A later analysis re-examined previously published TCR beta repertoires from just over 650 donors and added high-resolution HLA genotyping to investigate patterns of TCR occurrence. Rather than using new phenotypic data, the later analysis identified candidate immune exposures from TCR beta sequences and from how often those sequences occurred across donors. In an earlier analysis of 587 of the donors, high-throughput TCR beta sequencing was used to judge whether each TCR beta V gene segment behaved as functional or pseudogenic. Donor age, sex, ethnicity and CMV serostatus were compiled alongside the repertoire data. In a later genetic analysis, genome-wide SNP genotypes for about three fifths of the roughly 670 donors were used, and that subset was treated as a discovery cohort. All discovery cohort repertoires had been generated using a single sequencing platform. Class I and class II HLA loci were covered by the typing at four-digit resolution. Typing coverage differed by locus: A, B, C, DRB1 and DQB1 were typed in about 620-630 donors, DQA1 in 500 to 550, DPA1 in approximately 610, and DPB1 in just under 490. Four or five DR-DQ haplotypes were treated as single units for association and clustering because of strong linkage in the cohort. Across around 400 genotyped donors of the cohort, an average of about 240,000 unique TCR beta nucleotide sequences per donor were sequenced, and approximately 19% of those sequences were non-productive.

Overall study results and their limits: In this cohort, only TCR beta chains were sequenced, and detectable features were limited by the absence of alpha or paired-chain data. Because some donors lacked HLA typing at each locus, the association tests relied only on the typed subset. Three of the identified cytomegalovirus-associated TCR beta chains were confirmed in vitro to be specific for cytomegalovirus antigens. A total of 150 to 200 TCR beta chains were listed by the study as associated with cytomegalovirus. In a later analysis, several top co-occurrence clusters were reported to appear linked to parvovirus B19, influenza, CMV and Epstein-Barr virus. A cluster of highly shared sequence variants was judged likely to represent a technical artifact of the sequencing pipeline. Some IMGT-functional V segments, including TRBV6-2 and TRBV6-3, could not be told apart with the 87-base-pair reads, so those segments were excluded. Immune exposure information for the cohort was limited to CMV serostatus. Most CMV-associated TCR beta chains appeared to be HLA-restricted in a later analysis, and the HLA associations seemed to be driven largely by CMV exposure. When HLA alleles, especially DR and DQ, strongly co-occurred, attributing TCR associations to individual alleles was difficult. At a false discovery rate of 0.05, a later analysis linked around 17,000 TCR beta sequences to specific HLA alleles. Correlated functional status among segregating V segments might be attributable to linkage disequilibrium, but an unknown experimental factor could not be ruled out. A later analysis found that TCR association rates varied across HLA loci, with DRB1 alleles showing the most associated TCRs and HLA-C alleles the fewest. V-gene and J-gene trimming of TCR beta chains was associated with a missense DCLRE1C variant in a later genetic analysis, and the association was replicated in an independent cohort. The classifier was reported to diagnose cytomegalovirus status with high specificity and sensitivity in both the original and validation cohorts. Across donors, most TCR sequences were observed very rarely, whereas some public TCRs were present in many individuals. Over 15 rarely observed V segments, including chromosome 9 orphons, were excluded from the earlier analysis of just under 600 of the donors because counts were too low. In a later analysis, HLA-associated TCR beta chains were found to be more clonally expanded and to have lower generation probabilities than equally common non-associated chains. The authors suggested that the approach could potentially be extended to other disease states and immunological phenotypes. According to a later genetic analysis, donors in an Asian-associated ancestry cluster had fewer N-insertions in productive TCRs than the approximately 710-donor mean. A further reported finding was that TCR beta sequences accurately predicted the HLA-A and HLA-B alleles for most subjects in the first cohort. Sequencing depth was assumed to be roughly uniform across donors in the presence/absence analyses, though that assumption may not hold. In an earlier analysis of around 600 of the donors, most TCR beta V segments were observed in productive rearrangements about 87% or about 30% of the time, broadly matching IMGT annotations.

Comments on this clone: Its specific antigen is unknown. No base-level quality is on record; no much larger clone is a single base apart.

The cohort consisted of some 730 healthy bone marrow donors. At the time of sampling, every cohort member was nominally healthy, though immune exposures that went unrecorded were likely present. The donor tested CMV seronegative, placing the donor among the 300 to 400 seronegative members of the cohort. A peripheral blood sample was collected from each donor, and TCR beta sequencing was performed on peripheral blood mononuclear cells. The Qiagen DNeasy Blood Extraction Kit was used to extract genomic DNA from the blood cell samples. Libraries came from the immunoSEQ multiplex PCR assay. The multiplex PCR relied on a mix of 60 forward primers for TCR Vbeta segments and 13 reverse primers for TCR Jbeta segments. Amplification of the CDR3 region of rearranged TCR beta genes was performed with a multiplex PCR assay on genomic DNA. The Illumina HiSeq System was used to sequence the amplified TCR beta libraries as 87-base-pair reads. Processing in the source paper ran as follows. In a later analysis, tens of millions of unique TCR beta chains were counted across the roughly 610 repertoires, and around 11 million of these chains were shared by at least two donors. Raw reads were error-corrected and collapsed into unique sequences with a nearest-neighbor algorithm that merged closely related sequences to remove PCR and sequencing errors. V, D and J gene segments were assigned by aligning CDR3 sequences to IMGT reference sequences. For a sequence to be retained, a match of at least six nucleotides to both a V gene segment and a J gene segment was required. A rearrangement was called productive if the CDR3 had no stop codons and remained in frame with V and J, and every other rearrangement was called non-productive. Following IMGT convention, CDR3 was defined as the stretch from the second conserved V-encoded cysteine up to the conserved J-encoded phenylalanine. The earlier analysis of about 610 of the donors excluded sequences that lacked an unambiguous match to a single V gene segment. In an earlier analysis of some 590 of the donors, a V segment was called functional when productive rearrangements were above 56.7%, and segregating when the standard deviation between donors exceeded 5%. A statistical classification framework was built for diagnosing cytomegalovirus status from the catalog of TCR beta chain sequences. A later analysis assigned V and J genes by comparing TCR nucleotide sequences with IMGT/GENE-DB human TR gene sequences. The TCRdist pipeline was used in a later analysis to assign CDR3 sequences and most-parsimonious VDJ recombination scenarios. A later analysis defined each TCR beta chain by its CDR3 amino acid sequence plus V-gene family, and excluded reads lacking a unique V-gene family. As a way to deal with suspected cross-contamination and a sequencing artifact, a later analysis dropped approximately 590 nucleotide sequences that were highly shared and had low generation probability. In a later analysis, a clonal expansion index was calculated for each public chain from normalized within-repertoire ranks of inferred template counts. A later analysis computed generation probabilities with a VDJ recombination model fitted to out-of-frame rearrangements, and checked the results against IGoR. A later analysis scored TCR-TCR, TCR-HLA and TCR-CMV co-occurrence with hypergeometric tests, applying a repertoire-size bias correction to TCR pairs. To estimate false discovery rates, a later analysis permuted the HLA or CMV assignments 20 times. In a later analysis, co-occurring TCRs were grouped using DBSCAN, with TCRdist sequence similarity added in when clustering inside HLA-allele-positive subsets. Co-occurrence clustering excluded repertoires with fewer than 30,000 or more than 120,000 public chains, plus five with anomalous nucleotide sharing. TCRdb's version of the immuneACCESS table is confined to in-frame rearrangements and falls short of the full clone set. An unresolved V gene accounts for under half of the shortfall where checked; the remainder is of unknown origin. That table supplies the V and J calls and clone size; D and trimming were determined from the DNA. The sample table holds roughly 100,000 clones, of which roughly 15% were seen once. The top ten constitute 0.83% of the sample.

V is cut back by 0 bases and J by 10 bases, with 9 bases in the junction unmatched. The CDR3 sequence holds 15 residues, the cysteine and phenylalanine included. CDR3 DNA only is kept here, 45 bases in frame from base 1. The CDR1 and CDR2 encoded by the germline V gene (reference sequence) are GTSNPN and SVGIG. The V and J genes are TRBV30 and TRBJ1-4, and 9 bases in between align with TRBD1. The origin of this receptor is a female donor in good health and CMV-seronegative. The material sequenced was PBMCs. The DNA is TGTGCCTGGAGTGTACGACGACAGGGGGGATCAAAACTGTTTTTT. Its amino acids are CAWSVRRQGGSKLFF.